The clone carrying this T cell receptor (beta chain) appeared a single time. The V segment lost 0 bases and the J segment 9 bases; nucleotides outside the gene matches: 8. Germline V gene sequence: CDR1 SGHVS, CDR2 FQNEAQ. CDR3 length equals 16 residues. A multiplex PCR was run with 60 Vbeta primers and 13 Jbeta primers. Using immunoSEQ multiplex PCR, the repertoire was profiled, and TCRdb retains in-frame clones only, with some absent. The repertoire holds around 99,000 clones, with just under 70% as singletons. This sample is part of a study of cytomegalovirus exposure and HLA in healthy donors. The sequence derives from an older woman in good health and CMV-seropositive. Sequencing was done on a sample of PBMCs. The chain recombines TRBV7-8 with TRBJ2-5, with 12 bases that match TRBD2. Here the CDR3 DNA reads TGTGCCAGCAGCTTAGCGGTGACTAGCGGGGGCATGGCCCAGTACTTC. Protein: CASSLAVTSGGMAQYF.